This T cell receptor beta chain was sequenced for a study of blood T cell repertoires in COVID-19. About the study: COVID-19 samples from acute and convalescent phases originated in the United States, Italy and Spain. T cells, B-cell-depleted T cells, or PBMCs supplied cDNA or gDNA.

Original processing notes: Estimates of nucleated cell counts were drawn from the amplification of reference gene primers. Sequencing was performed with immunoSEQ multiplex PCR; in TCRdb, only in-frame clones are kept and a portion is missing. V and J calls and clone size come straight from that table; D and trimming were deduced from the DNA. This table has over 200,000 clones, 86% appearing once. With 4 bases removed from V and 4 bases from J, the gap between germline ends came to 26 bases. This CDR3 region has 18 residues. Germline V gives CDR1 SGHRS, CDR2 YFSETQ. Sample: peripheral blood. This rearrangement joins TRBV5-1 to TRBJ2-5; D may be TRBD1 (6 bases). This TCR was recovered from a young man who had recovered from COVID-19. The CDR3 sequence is CASSRSLNRAQYRETQYF. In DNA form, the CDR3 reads TGCGCCAGCAGCCGGTCACTCAACAGGGCTCAGTACCGAGAGACCCAGTACTTC.